A selection of T cell receptor beta chains follows, all from one sample in a study of spatial heterogeneity in lung cancer. MiXCR, applied by TCRdb to the 5' RACE reads, yields one record per CDR3 protein. The sample consists of about 30,000 distinct CDR3 sequences, 5.5% to 7% of them appearing once. The sequences come from PBMCs, collected at follow-up. Every receptor here comes from a male donor with early-stage non-small cell lung cancer. Both conserved end residues are part of each CDR3. Each record gives: V gene, clone size, J gene, D gene, CDR3 protein, CDR3 DNA. D genes are given only for firm matches. Part of the rows lack a size; the others show once, few, many or a class for expanded clones.

TRBV2	many	TRBJ1-1	.	CATTGNTEAFF	TGTGCCACGACGGGGAACACTGAAGCTTTCTTT
TRBV12-3/TRBV12-4	many	TRBJ2-7	.	CASSLTEREQYF	TGTGCCAGCAGTTTAACAGAGCGGGAGCAGTACTTC
TRBV15	.	TRBJ1-5	TRBD1	CATSRLRGRDQPQHF	TGTGCCACCAGCAGGCTCAGGGGGCGGGATCAGCCCCAGCATTTT
TRBV30	.	TRBJ2-5	.	CAWSSLDPTQYF	TGTGCCTGGAGTAGTTTGGACCCGACCCAGTACTTC
TRBV29-1	many	TRBJ2-1	.	CSVVAGDSYNEQFF	TGCAGCGTTGTAGCAGGGGACTCCTACAATGAGCAGTTCTTC
TRBV18	many	TRBJ1-1	TRBD1	CASSPRDSFGGTEAFF	TGTGCCAGCTCACCCCGGGACAGCTTTGGTGGAACTGAAGCTTTCTTT
TRBV6-5	many	TRBJ2-3	TRBD2	CASRHSGGFSTDTQYF	TGTGCCAGCAGACATAGCGGGGGGTTTAGCACAGATACGCAGTATTTT
TRBV9	many	TRBJ1-6	.	CASSRDGGSPLHF	TGTGCCAGCAGCCGGGACGGAGGTTCACCCCTCCACTTT
TRBV2	many	TRBJ2-6	TRBD1	CASSPGQGGGANVLTF	TGTGCCAGCAGTCCGGGACAGGGAGGTGGGGCCAACGTCCTGACTTTC
TRBV5-1	many	TRBJ2-3	TRBD2	CASSPRGLAVPDTQYF	TGCGCCAGCAGCCCTCGTGGACTAGCTGTTCCAGATACGCAGTATTTT
TRBV11-3	few	TRBJ1-4	TRBD1	CASSGRTGAREKLFF	TGTGCCAGCAGCGGAAGGACAGGGGCTCGTGAAAAACTGTTTTTT
TRBV11-2	.	TRBJ1-4	TRBD1	CASSPHIGGRNEKLFF	TGTGCCAGCAGCCCCCATATAGGGGGCCGAAATGAAAAACTGTTTTTT
TRBV6-1	many	TRBJ2-1	TRBD2	CATEGLAGGYNEQFF	TGTGCCACCGAGGGACTAGCGGGGGGCTACAATGAGCAGTTCTTC
TRBV9	few	TRBJ2-7	TRBD1	CASSVDWAEGRGQEQYF	TGTGCCAGCAGCGTAGATTGGGCCGAGGGCAGGGGGCAGGAGCAGTACTTC
TRBV23-1	many	TRBJ1-5	.	CASSQVVGYSNQPQHF	TGCGCCAGCAGTCAAGTCGTGGGGTATAGCAATCAGCCCCAGCATTTT
TRBV5-1	few	TRBJ2-4	.	CASSLRQGPNIQYF	TGCGCCAGCAGCTTGCGGCAGGGTCCAAACATTCAGTACTTC
TRBV2	.	TRBJ2-1	.	CASRLDLGSYNEQFF	TGTGCCAGCAGGTTGGACCTGGGCTCCTACAATGAGCAGTTCTTC
TRBV12-3/TRBV12-4	many	TRBJ2-1	.	CASRYFGPRGNEQFF	TGTGCCAGCAGATACTTCGGGCCCCGGGGGAATGAGCAGTTCTTC
TRBV20-1	few	TRBJ2-3	TRBD2	CSARDIIAGGDTDTQYF	TGCAGTGCTAGAGATATTATAGCGGGAGGCGACACAGATACGCAGTATTTT
TRBV4-2	many	TRBJ2-2	.	CASSKGQANTGELFF	TGTGCCAGCAGCAAAGGACAAGCGAACACCGGGGAGCTGTTTTTT
TRBV6-6	few	TRBJ1-1	.	CASDRGDTEAFF	TGTGCCAGCGATAGGGGAGACACTGAAGCTTTCTTT
TRBV10-3	many	TRBJ2-7	TRBD2	CATYSGNSYEQYF	TGTGCCACCTATAGCGGGAATTCCTACGAGCAGTACTTC
TRBV7-3	.	TRBJ2-2	TRBD1	CASSLGQGFSGELFF	TGTGCCAGCAGCCTCGGACAGGGATTTTCCGGGGAGCTGTTTTTT
TRBV5-4	many	TRBJ1-1	.	CASSLFQSNTEAFF	TGTGCCAGCAGCTTGTTCCAGAGTAACACTGAAGCTTTCTTT
TRBV7-9	few	TRBJ2-2	.	CASSYRQGGLKAGELFF	TGTGCCAGCAGCTATCGACAAGGGGGTTTAAAAGCCGGGGAGCTGTTTTTT
TRBV6-5	many	TRBJ2-2	.	CASSMSVGELFF	TGTGCCAGCAGCATGAGTGTTGGGGAGCTGTTTTTT
TRBV6-6	many	TRBJ2-7	.	CASSYPGDEQYF	TGTGCCAGCAGTTACCCGGGGGACGAGCAGTACTTC
TRBV18	.	TRBJ1-1	TRBD1	CASLQGPDTEAFF	TGTGCCAGCCTACAGGGGCCCGACACTGAAGCTTTCTTT
TRBV14	.	TRBJ1-3	.	CASSQLDVSGNTIYF	TGTGCCAGCAGCCAATTAGATGTATCTGGAAACACCATATATTTT
TRBV11-2	.	TRBJ2-3	TRBD2	CASSSKTSGTLTDTQYF	TGTGCCAGCAGCTCGAAGACTAGCGGGACCCTCACAGATACGCAGTATTTT
TRBV19	many	TRBJ1-1	.	CASSTTARNTEAFF	TGTGCCAGTAGCACGACAGCAAGGAACACTGAAGCTTTCTTT
TRBV19	many	TRBJ1-2	TRBD1	CASLATGQGHGYTF	TGTGCCAGTCTTGCCACCGGACAGGGCCATGGCTACACCTTC